The 18 T cell receptor beta chains below were found in one sample sequenced in a study of CD8 T cells in Susac syndrome. Reverse transcription of about 0.5 to 1 ug RNA was carried out with random hexamers. Using its own MiXCR run on the immunoSEQ multiplex PCR reads, TCRdb lists one record per CDR3 protein. The profile shows under 200,000 distinct CDR3 sequences, just over 90% of them singletons. Sample: CD4+ T cells from PBMCs. The receptors stem from a human donor in good health.

The CDR3 bases are TGTGCCAGCAGTTTAGAAACACGCAATCAGCCCCAGCATTTT. Protein: CASSLETRNQPQHF. The rearrangement joins TRBV12-3 or TRBV12-4 to TRBJ1-5; D call uncertain. The CDR3 is 14 amino acids. V dropped 1 base and J dropped 2 bases, with 6 bases sitting between them.

A note on this clonotype: One junction end disagrees with the germline gene, perhaps due to a read error. This rearrangement joins TRBV2 to TRBJ1-1, with D unclear. This CDR3 region has 15 residues. Germline loops: CDR1 SNHLY, CDR2 FYNNEI. The CDR3: CASSERVGLNTEVFF. The CDR3 region has the DNA TGTGCCAGCAGTGAGAGGGTAGGCTTGAACACTGAAGTTTTCTTT.

The V and J genes are TRBV19 and TRBJ2-7; D might be TRBD2 (6 bases). The CDR3 is 15 residues long. CDR1 and CDR2 from the germline V gene are LNHDA and SQIVND (reference sequence). The germline V and J ends were trimmed by 1 base and 2 bases, with 12 bases remaining between them. CDR3 nucleotide sequence: TGTGCCAGTAGTATAGGCCAGGGAGGAGCCTACGAGCAGTACTTC. Its protein product is CASSIGQGGAYEQYF.

The genes are TRBV20-1 and TRBJ2-7, with 7 bases aligning to TRBD2. In germline, CDR1 is DFQATT, CDR2 SNEGSKA (reference sequence). The CDR3 sequence is 14 residues long. After removal of 0 bases from V and 1 base from J, the junction contained 3 bases not matched to a gene. CDR3 nucleotide sequence: TGCAGTGCTAGAGATTTGGGACTATCCTACGAGCAGTACTTC. The encoded protein is CSARDLGLSYEQYF.

V gene TRBV12-3 or TRBV12-4 combines with J gene TRBJ2-2; 8 bases fit TRBD1. V trimming: 4 bases; J trimming: 8 bases; junction bases outside the gene matches: 9. The CDR3 runs to 15 residues. This chain's CDR3 is CASSSAGGNGGELFF. The CDR3 nucleotides read TGTGCCAGCAGTTCAGCAGGGGGCAATGGGGGGGAGCTGTTTTTT.

This chain connects TRBV7-8 to TRBJ2-7, with 11 bases aligning to TRBD2. Germline trimming cut 6 bases from V and 3 bases from J; bases unmatched to any gene: 7. This CDR3 comprises 15 residues. CDR1 is SGHVS and CDR2 is FQNEAQ in the germline V gene. DNA of the CDR3: TGTGCCAGCAGTTTCTCACTAGCGGGAGACTACGAGCAGTACTTC. Protein: CASSFSLAGDYEQYF.

The chain joins TRBV19 to TRBJ1-5; 7 bases line up with TRBD1. The CDR3 has 19 amino acids. Germline CDR1 reads LNHDA; CDR2 reads SQIVND (reference sequence). V lost 3 bases and J lost 3; bases outside the gene matches: 17. CDR3 sequence: CASSISTALDRAYNQPQHF. The CDR3 DNA sequence: TGTGCCAGTAGTATCTCCACAGCGCTCGACAGGGCCTACAATCAGCCCCAGCATTTT.

The chain carries TRBV20-1 and TRBJ2-3; D perhaps matches TRBD2 (6 bases). Trimming removed 6 bases from V and 2 bases from J, with 12 bases in between. CDR1 and CDR2 (germline): DFQATT, SNEGSKA (reference sequence). The CDR3 contains 13 residues. CDR3 nucleotide sequence: TGCAGTGCGATCGCGGGGCACACAGATACGCAGTATTTT. Translating it yields CSAIAGHTDTQYF.

This clonotype has just one count. The V call is TRBV6-5, the J call TRBJ2-5, with 9 bases identical to TRBD2. Germline CDR1 and CDR2: MNHEY and SVGAGI. The CDR3 totals 15 residues. V gave up 6 bases and J gave up 5 bases; unmatched junction bases: 10. CDR3 DNA: TGTGCCAGCAGAACCGCTAGCGGGGTATATGAGACCCAGTACTTC. As protein: CASRTASGVYETQYF.

CDR3 bases: TGTGCCAGCAGCCCCTCTGGGGGAAATACGCAGTATTTT. It translates to CASSPSGGNTQYF. The rearrangement links TRBV7-9 to TRBJ2-3; the D call may be TRBD1 or TRBD2 (5 bases each). Deletions cut 5 bases from V and 7 bases from J, with 13 bases between. The CDR3 runs to 13 residues. CDR1 and CDR2 (germline): SEHNR, FQNEAQ (reference sequence).

The chain recombines TRBV10-3 with TRBJ2-7; 11 positions agree with TRBD1. V trimming: 2 bases; J trimming: 3 bases; junction bases outside the gene matches: 3. Germline CDR1 and CDR2: ENHRY and SYGVKD. The CDR3 consists of 15 residues. The CDR3 nucleotides read TGTGCCATCAGTGAGGGGGGACAGGGGGACTACGAGCAGTACTTC. Its protein product is CAISEGGQGDYEQYF.

The CDR3 sequence: CASSEATLWGYGYTF. The CDR3 region has the DNA TGTGCCAGCAGTGAAGCGACTCTTTGGGGGTATGGCTACACCTTC. V usage is TRBV2 and J usage is TRBJ1-2, with D tentatively TRBD1 (5 bases). V was pared by 0 bases and J by 5 bases, with 13 bases between. The CDR3 is made up of 15 amino acids. Germline CDR1 reads SNHLY; CDR2 reads FYNNEI.

The rearrangement joins TRBV7-2 to TRBJ2-2; TRBD2 might be the D (5 bases). V gave up 4 bases and J gave up 3 bases, with 12 bases separating them. CDR1 is SGHTA, CDR2 FQGNSA, per germline. The length of the CDR3 is 15 residues. CDR3 sequence reads: CASSSRVVYTGELFF. In nucleotides, the CDR3 is TGTGCCAGCAGCTCGAGGGTCGTCTACACCGGGGAGCTGTTTTTT.

This clonotype has only one observation. This sequence joins TRBV28 and TRBJ2-2; D is possibly TRBD1 (6 bases). V was pared by 7 bases and J by 6 bases, with 15 bases between. The CDR3 sequence is 14 residues long. CDR1 is MDHEN, CDR2 SYDVKM, per germline. The chain's CDR3 is CASITGTRAGELFF. For the CDR3, the DNA is TGTGCCAGCATCACCGGGACACGGGCCGGGGAGCTGTTTTTT. Complete variable domain (other parts from reference TRBV28 and TRBJ2-2): DVKVTQSSRYLVKRTGEKVFLECVQDMDHENMFWYRQDPGLGLRLIYFSYDVKMKEKGDIPEGYSVSREKKERFSLILESASTNQTSMYLCASITGTRAGELFFGEGSRLTVL.

This chain joins TRBV7-2 and TRBJ2-3, with D tentatively TRBD2 (5 bases). Germline V CDR1 and CDR2: SGHTA, FQGNSA. V lost 1 base and J lost 4, with 12 bases in between. The CDR3 sequence is 15 residues long. The CDR3 region has the DNA TGTGCCAGCAGCTTAGTGGGCGGAGGAGCAGATACGCAGTATTTT. This encodes CASSLVGGGADTQYF. Full variable domain (missing parts from reference TRBV7-2 and TRBJ2-3): GAGVSQSPSNKVTEKGKDVELRCDPISGHTALYWYRQSLGQGLEFLIYFQGNSAPDKSGLPSDRFSAERTGGSVSTLTIQRTQQEDSAVYLCASSLVGGGADTQYFGPGTRLTVL.

J is TRBJ1-1 and V is TRBV29-1; the D is unclear. Per the germline V gene, CDR1 is SQVTM and CDR2 is ANQGSEA. Trimming left V 4 bases short and J 10 bases short, with 13 bases between. The CDR3 runs 11 residues. CDR3 DNA sequence: TGCAGCGTTGTTTCGGCGAAGAGAGCTTTCTTT. It specifies CSVVSAKRAFF.

This clonotype was seen only once. The chain combines TRBV19 with TRBJ2-1; 11 bases map to TRBD2. This CDR3 is 15 amino acids long. Trimming removed 10 bases from V and 1 base from J; junction bases left unmatched: 6. CDR1 and CDR2 from the germline V gene are LNHDA and SQIVND (reference sequence). CDR3 amino acids: CATQGTSGSYNEQFF. The CDR3 region has the DNA TGTGCCACCCAAGGGACTAGCGGTTCCTACAATGAGCAGTTCTTC. The full variable domain, completed using reference TRBV19 and TRBJ2-1, is DGGITQSPKYLFRKEGQNVTLSCEQNLNHDAMYWYRQDPGQGLRLIYYSQIVNDFQKGDIAEGYSVSREKKESFPLTVTSAQKNPTAFYLCATQGTSGSYNEQFFGPGTRLTVL.

This chain links TRBV30 with TRBJ1-6; TRBD1 might be the D (6 bases). This CDR3 region has 15 residues. The V gene's germline CDR1 is GTSNPN and CDR2 SVGIG (reference sequence). V shed 0 bases and J shed 5 bases, with 11 bases lying between them. The CDR3 DNA reads TGTGCCTGGAGTGTTCTGGACAGAAATAATTCACCCCTCCACTTT. Translation: CAWSVLDRNNSPLHF.